This paragraph covers one T cell receptor (beta chain) sequence. The junction does not match germline at one end; this may be a read error. The source of the sample is a study of blood T cell repertoires in COVID-19. About the study: Sites across the United States, Italy and Spain contributed samples from acute and convalescent COVID-19. In each case, the material was cDNA or gDNA derived from T cells, B-cell-depleted T cells, or PBMCs.

The method was immunoSEQ multiplex PCR; TCRdb's version includes in-frame clones alone and lacks a portion of them. Here the sample spans almost 200,000 clones, around four fifths being singletons. This TCR derives from a man in his 60s with COVID-19, enrolled during active disease. Source material: peripheral blood.

Here the CDR3 DNA reads TGTGCCACCCAAAGGACTAGCGGGAGGGCCAATGTAGGAATCTTC. Protein sequence: CATQRTSGRANVGIF. The chain combines TRBV13 with TRBJ2-1; 15 nucleotides align to TRBD2. The CDR3 covers 15 residues. Germline assignment: CDR1 PRHDT and CDR2 FYEKMQ (reference sequence).